The clone carrying this TCR beta chain occurred once. Profiled with immunoSEQ multiplex PCR; TCRdb holds only in-frame clones, not every one. The profile shows almost 35,000 clones, approximately 88% of them singletons. This specimen comes from a study of regulatory dendritic cells for organ transplantation. Germline lookup yields CDR1 SGHTA and CDR2 FQGNSA. The CDR3 consists of 16 residues. The junction had 5 bases not matched to a gene; V was cut back by 5 bases and J by 4 bases. The sequence came from a human donor in good health. V gene TRBV7-2 combines with J gene TRBJ2-3, with TRBD2 matching over 14 bases. The source material was naive CD4+ T cells from blood. As for subset: CD45RA+ naive T cells. Here the CDR3 DNA reads TGTGCCAGCAGCGCCCGACTAGCGGGGGGGTCAGATACGCAGTATTTT. This encodes CASSARLAGGSDTQYF.